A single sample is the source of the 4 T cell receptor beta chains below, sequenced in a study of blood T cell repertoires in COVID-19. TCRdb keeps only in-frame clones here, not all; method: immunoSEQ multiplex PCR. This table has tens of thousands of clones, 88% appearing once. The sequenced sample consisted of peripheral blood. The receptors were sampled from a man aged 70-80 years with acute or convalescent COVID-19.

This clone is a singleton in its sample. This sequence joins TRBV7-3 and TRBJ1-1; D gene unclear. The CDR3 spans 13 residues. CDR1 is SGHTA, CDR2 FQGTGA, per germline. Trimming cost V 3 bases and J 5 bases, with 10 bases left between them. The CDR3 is CASSFSFETEAFF. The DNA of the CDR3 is TGTGCCAGCAGCTTCTCATTCGAGACTGAAGCTTTCTTT.

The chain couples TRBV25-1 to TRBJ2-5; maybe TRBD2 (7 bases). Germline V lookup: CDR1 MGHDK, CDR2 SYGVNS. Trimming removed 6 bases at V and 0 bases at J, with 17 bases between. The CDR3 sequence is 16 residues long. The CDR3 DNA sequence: TGTGCCAGCAGCTTGGGGGCGGGAGCCCACCAAGAGACCCAGTACTTC. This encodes CASSLGAGAHQETQYF.

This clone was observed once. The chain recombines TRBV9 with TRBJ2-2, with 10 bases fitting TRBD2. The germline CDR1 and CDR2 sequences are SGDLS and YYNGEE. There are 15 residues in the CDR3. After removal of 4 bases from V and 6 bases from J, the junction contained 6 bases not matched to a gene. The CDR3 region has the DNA TGTGCCAGCAGCATACTAGCGGGGTTGTCCGGGGAGCTGTTTTTT. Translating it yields CASSILAGLSGELFF.

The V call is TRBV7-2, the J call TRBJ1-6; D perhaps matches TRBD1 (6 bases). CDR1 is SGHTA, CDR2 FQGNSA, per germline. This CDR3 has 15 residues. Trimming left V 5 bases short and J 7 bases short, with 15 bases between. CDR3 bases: TGTGCCAGCAGCCCGACAGGAATGAGGAATTCACCCCTCCACTTT. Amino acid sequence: CASSPTGMRNSPLHF.